This is a list of T cell receptor beta chains from one sample in a study of regulatory T cells in long-lasting Graves disease. MiXCR was run by TCRdb on the multiplex PCR reads, yielding one entry per CDR3 protein. The table includes about 350,000 distinct CDR3 sequences, 15% to 20% detected once. These data also featured in a second study, about T cells in Graves' hyperthyroidism and ophthalmopathy.

Sequencing was performed on peripheral blood mononuclear cells (PBMCs), taken at new diagnosis, from a patient treated with antithyroid drugs. The receptors were gathered from a woman aged 18-30 years with Graves disease. The CDR3 runs from the conserved cysteine through the conserved F or W. The D gene is left open where the match is weak. Clone sizes are given selectively: once, few, many, or a class where the clone is expanded.

V	D	J	size	DNA	CDR3
TRBV3-1	NA	TRBJ1-4	many	TGTGCCAGCAGCCAAGAGGTCGGGGACCTGGCGACTAATGAAAAACTGTTTTTT	CASSQEVGDLATNEKLFF
TRBV3-1	TRBD2	TRBJ2-7	NA	TGTGCCAGCACTTTAACTAGCGGGAGTCGATACGAGCAGTACTTC	CASTLTSGSRYEQYF
TRBV19	NA	TRBJ1-1	few	TGTGCCAGTACTTGGCAGATGAACACTGAAGCTTTCTTT	CASTWQMNTEAFF
TRBV6-2/TRBV6-3	NA	TRBJ1-4	NA	TGTGCCAGCAGTTACTATCGACAGACCGATGAAAAACTGTTTTTT	CASSYYRQTDEKLFF
TRBV30	NA	TRBJ1-1	many	TGTGCCTGTCGCCCGAACACTGAAGCTTTCTTT	CACRPNTEAFF
TRBV5-6	NA	TRBJ1-1	many	TGTGCCAGCAGCCTCGATCCGGGGTCGAACACTGAAGCTTTCTTT	CASSLDPGSNTEAFF
TRBV19	NA	TRBJ2-5	few	TGTGCCAGTAGTCCGGCCGGGACGACTAAAGAGACCCAGTACTTC	CASSPAGTTKETQYF
TRBV12-3/TRBV12-4	NA	TRBJ1-1	NA	TGTGCCAGCAGCTTTCAAAGAAAAGCTTTCTTT	CASSFQRKAFF
TRBV3-1	NA	TRBJ2-1	many	TGTGCCAGCAGCGGTTCGAAACAGCAGTTCTTC	CASSGSKQQFF
TRBV28	TRBD2	TRBJ2-7	many	TGTGCCAGCAGTATCGGACTAGCGGCCAGCTCCTACGAGCAGTACTTC	CASSIGLAASSYEQYF
TRBV28	NA	TRBJ1-5	few	TGTGCCAGCAGCTTTGCCCCGGGGTTGGACAATCAGCCCCAGCATTTT	CASSFAPGLDNQPQHF
TRBV11-2	NA	TRBJ2-7	NA	TGTGCCAGCAGCTTAGTTGGGCAGGGGATAGACTACGAGCAGTACTTC	CASSLVGQGIDYEQYF
TRBV20-1	NA	TRBJ2-1	many	TGCAGTGCTAGAGATCGAGGGCTAGCACGGAGTGAGCAGTTCTTC	CSARDRGLARSEQFF
TRBV3-1	NA	TRBJ1-1	many	TGTGCCAGCAGCCAGGGCCGGTCTAGGGCTTTCTTT	CASSQGRSRAFF
TRBV9	NA	TRBJ2-7	NA	TGTGCCAGCAGCGTAGGGGGGATGGAGCCCTACGAGCAGTACTTC	CASSVGGMEPYEQYF
TRBV28	NA	TRBJ1-1	NA	TGTGCCGGCAGTTGGGGCCTGAGGGTGAACACTGAAGCTTTCTTT	CAGSWGLRVNTEAFF
TRBV13	NA	TRBJ2-4	NA	TGTGCCAGCAGCTTCACCGGGACCGGGGGCAAAAACATTCAGTACTTC	CASSFTGTGGKNIQYF
TRBV5-4	TRBD2	TRBJ2-2	NA	TGTGCCAGCACCACGCGGGGGGGCGGGAACACCGGGGAGCTGTTTTTT	CASTTRGGGNTGELFF
TRBV10-2	TRBD1	TRBJ1-2	NA	TGCGCCAGCGGGGGACAGGGGGGAAATGGCTACACCTTC	CASGGQGGNGYTF
TRBV20-1	NA	TRBJ1-2	many	TGCAGTGCTAGAGATCCCAGAAGGCACGACTATGGCTACACCTTC	CSARDPRRHDYGYTF
TRBV19	NA	TRBJ1-1	NA	TGTGCCAGTAGTATAGGAGGAGGAGACGCCACCCGATCCACTGAAGCTTTCTTT	CASSIGGGDATRSTEAFF
TRBV11-2	TRBD1	TRBJ1-4	many	TGTGCCAGCAGCTTAGATCGTCTTTATGACAGGGTAACAGGAAAACTGTTTTTT	CASSLDRLYDRVTGKLFF
TRBV10-3	TRBD2	TRBJ2-5	many	TGTGCCGCGTCCACAGGCGGGGGGGGCCAAGAGACCCAGTACTTC	CAASTGGGGQETQYF
TRBV27	TRBD2	TRBJ2-1	many	TGTGCCAGCAGTGCCTCCGGGACTAGCTACAATGAGCAGTTCTTC	CASSASGTSYNEQFF
TRBV6-1	NA	TRBJ2-2	NA	TGTGCCAGCAGTCCCCCGGGAGCGAACACCGGGGAGCTGTTTTTT	CASSPPGANTGELFF
TRBV11-2	TRBD2	TRBJ2-2	few	TGTGCCAGCAGCTTAGATAGGACTAGCGCTTACACCGGGGAGCTGTTTTTT	CASSLDRTSAYTGELFF
TRBV6-1	TRBD1	TRBJ2-3	NA	TGTGCCAGCAGTGCTATTCGGGGACAGGGCACAGATACGCAGTATTTT	CASSAIRGQGTDTQYF
TRBV3-1	NA	TRBJ2-3	NA	TGTGCCAGCAGCCAACAACCCATTGGCACAGATACGCAGTATTTT	CASSQQPIGTDTQYF
TRBV5-6	TRBD2	TRBJ2-5	many	TGTGCCAGCAGCCTCCGGCTGGGACTAGCGGCCGAGACCCAGTACTTC	CASSLRLGLAAETQYF
TRBV6-1	NA	TRBJ2-1	NA	TGTGCCAGCAGTAGTTTGTCGGGCAGCTACAATGAGCAGTTCTTC	CASSSLSGSYNEQFF
TRBV20-1	TRBD1	TRBJ1-6	few	TGCAGTGCTCCCGGGACAGATAATTCACCCCTCCACTTT	CSAPGTDNSPLHF
TRBV27	TRBD1	TRBJ2-7	many	TGTGCCAGCCATCCGGCGGCAGGGGGCTACGAGCAGTACTTC	CASHPAAGGYEQYF
TRBV11-2	NA	TRBJ1-1	many	TGTGCCAGCAGCTTAGTTCAGGGGTTCACTGAAGCTTTCTTT	CASSLVQGFTEAFF
TRBV14	NA	TRBJ2-3	few	TGTGCCAGCAGGGCTAACTACGCGACAGATACGCAGTATTTT	CASRANYATDTQYF
TRBV24-1	TRBD1	TRBJ2-7	many	TGTGCCACCGGGACAGGGGACTACGAGCAGTACTTC	CATGTGDYEQYF
TRBV12-3/TRBV12-4	NA	TRBJ1-5	many	TGTGCCAGCACCCTCGACTGGGGCAATCAGCCCCAGCATTTT	CASTLDWGNQPQHF
TRBV19	TRBD1	TRBJ2-2	NA	TGTGCCATTACGACAGGGCTGACCGGGGAGCTGTTTTTT	CAITTGLTGELFF
TRBV5-1	TRBD2	TRBJ2-2	NA	TGCGCCAGCAGCCGGGGGAGCGGGATCAACACCGGGGAGCTGTTTTTT	CASSRGSGINTGELFF
TRBV28	NA	TRBJ1-5	many	TGTGCCAGCAGCGGTGGGGGCATCGGCAATCAGCCCCAGCATTTT	CASSGGGIGNQPQHF
TRBV2	TRBD1	TRBJ1-5	many	TGTGCCAGCGGAAAGACAGGGGGAGGCCAGCCCCAGCATTTT	CASGKTGGGQPQHF
TRBV28	TRBD1	TRBJ1-2	many	TGTGCCAGCTCCCTCTCCGGGACAGGTCGTAACTATGGCTACACCTTC	CASSLSGTGRNYGYTF
TRBV6-2/TRBV6-3	TRBD1	TRBJ1-5	NA	TGTGCCAGCAGTCTGGGACAGGGCCCGAGTCAGCCCCAGCATTTT	CASSLGQGPSQPQHF